A single sample is the source of the 21 T cell receptor beta chains below, sequenced in a study of regulatory T cells in long-lasting Graves disease. Arm-PCR with iRepertoire HTBI primers amplified the CDR3 regions for these TCR beta libraries. A single record per CDR3 protein comes from TCRdb applying MiXCR to the multiplex PCR reads. The sample lists about 470,000 distinct CDR3 sequences, less than 25% occurring once. Indicated time point: persistent/refractory GD, antithyroid drugs over 5 years with positive TRAb. Isolated PBMC RNA provided the starting material for the TCR library. The source material was peripheral blood mononuclear cells (PBMCs), sampled when the disease was refractory, from a patient treated with antithyroid drugs. The receptors stem from a female donor with Graves disease.

This clonotype was seen repeatedly, ten times or more. The rearrangement joins TRBV12-3 or TRBV12-4 to TRBJ1-5; weak D call: TRBD1 (5 bases). V lost 8 bases, J lost 6 bases, and 14 bases lay in between. This CDR3 has 13 residues. The CDR3 reads CASGSGGGQPQHF. CDR3 coding DNA: TGTGCCAGCGGATCCGGTGGGGGTCAGCCCCAGCATTTT.

This clonotype was detected a few times. V usage is TRBV7-3 and J usage is TRBJ2-2, with D maybe TRBD1 (5 bases). The CDR3 extends over 15 amino acids. V was clipped by 3 bases and J by 7 bases, with 15 bases between them. Germline V lookup: CDR1 SGHTA, CDR2 FQGTGA. The CDR3 region has the DNA TGTGCCAGCAGCTTGGTTTCAGGGTCCGGCGGGGAGCTGTTTTTT. Translation: CASSLVSGSGGELFF. The whole variable domain, remainder taken from reference TRBV7-3 and TRBJ2-2, is GAGVSQTPSNKVTEKGKYVELRCDPISGHTALYWYRQSLGQGPEFLIYFQGTGAADDSGLPNDRFFAVRPEGSVSTLKIQRTERGDSAVYLCASSLVSGSGGELFFGEGSRLTVL.

This clonotype was seen more than once but under ten times. The chain combines TRBV20-1 with TRBJ2-2; 8 bases align to TRBD2. Unmatched junction bases numbered 21, after V lost 1 base and J lost 2 bases. CDR1 DFQATT and CDR2 SNEGSKA come from the germline V gene (reference sequence). The length of the CDR3 is 21 residues. The CDR3 region is CSARVIQGNLLAEPNTGELFF. The CDR3 bases are TGCAGTGCTAGAGTCATCCAGGGTAATTTACTAGCGGAGCCCAACACCGGGGAGCTGTTTTTT.

The chain couples TRBV7-3 to TRBJ2-5, with D possibly being TRBD2 (5 bases). With 5 bases removed from V and 2 bases from J, the gap between germline ends came to 12 bases. The CDR3 runs to 14 residues. Germline CDR1 and CDR2: SGHTA and FQGTGA. CDR3 residues: CASSPSEEQETQYF. Here the CDR3 DNA reads TGTGCCAGCAGCCCTTCGGAGGAGCAAGAGACCCAGTACTTC.

The chain carries TRBV6-1 and TRBJ2-2; D tentatively reads TRBD1 or TRBD2 (6 bases each). The germline V gene encodes CDR1 MNHNS and CDR2 SASEGT. The CDR3 length is 15 residues. V was trimmed by 9 bases and J by 6 bases, leaving 20 bases between them. CDR3 sequence (DNA): TGTGCCAGTCAAGGGGGGCGTGGGTTCCCCGGGGAGCTGTTTTTT. Translation: CASQGGRGFPGELFF.

Ten or more counts support this clonotype. The chain is built from TRBV2 and TRBJ2-7; TRBD1 agrees at 7 bases. CDR3 length: 14 amino acids. Trimming removed 6 bases from V and 0 bases from J; junction bases left unmatched: 5. The V gene's germline CDR1 is SNHLY and CDR2 FYNNEI. CDR3 region: CASRKTGTSYEQYF. The DNA for the CDR3 is TGTGCCAGCAGGAAGACAGGGACCTCCTACGAGCAGTACTTC. The full variable domain, its missing parts supplied by reference TRBV2 and TRBJ2-7, is EPEVTQTPSHQVTQMGQEVILRCVPISNHLYFYWYRQILGQKVEFLVSFYNNEISEKSEIFDDQFSVERPDGSNFTLKIRSTKLEDSAMYFCASRKTGTSYEQYFGPGTRLTVT.

This clonotype showed up just a few times. V is TRBV5-1 and J is TRBJ2-7; 9 bases fit TRBD2. The J segment lost 0 bases and the V segment lost 7 bases, leaving 5 bases of the junction unmatched. The CDR3 is made up of 14 amino acids. Germline CDR1 SGHRS, CDR2 YFSETQ. This chain's CDR3 is CASHKTSGSYEQYF. CDR3 DNA: TGCGCCAGCCATAAGACTAGCGGCTCCTACGAGCAGTACTTC.

This clonotype was seen a handful of times. This may be a read error: a much more frequent sequence differs by one nucleotide. The V gene is TRBV11-2, the J gene TRBJ2-7; the match to TRBD2 covers 12 bases. The germline CDR1 and CDR2 sequences are SGHAT and FQNNGV. This CDR3 comprises 15 residues. The CDR3 loop reads CASSPTLAGGLEQHF. CDR3 DNA sequence: TGTGCCAGCAGTCCCACCCTAGCGGGAGGGCTTGAGCAGCACTTC.

This clonotype was seen a few times. The gene calls are TRBV9 and TRBJ2-7, with TRBD2 as a possible D gene (6 bases). V was trimmed by 4 bases and J by 0 bases, leaving 14 bases between them. The CDR3 is 15 residues long. Per germline, CDR1 SGDLS and CDR2 YYNGEE. The CDR3 DNA follows: TGTGCCAGCAGCATGCGGGACTTCGACTCCTACGAGCAGTACTTC. Its translation: CASSMRDFDSYEQYF.

This clonotype came up many times. The V gene is TRBV15, the J gene TRBJ1-6; D remains ambiguous. This CDR3 region has 14 residues. CDR1 and CDR2 from the germline V gene are LNHNV and YYDKDF (reference sequence). Deletions cut 0 bases from V and 7 bases from J, with 7 bases between. The CDR3 protein is CATSRDIVNSPLHF. For the CDR3, the DNA is TGTGCCACCAGCAGAGATATTGTCAATTCACCCCTCCACTTT. Full variable domain (outside the CDR3, taken from reference TRBV15 and TRBJ1-6): DAMVIQNPRYQVTQFGKPVTLSCSQTLNHNVMYWYQQKSSQAPKLLFHYYDKDFNNEADTPDNFQSRRPNTSFCFLDIRSPGLGDTAMYLCATSRDIVNSPLHFGNGTRLTVT.

The CDR3 sequence is CASSGAAQETQYF. The CDR3 DNA follows: TGTGCCAGCAGCGGGGCAGCACAAGAGACCCAGTACTTC. The V and J genes are TRBV9 and TRBJ2-5; the D is unclear. Germline V gives CDR1 SGDLS, CDR2 YYNGEE. Trimming took off 3 bases at V and 2 bases at J, with 8 bases between the two ends. CDR3 length equals 13 residues.

This sequence joins TRBV19 and TRBJ1-1; TRBD1 matches 8 bases. Trimming removed 4 bases from V and 1 base from J; junction bases left unmatched: 8. The CDR3 length is 16 residues. Germline V lookup: CDR1 LNHDA, CDR2 SQIVND (reference sequence). The CDR3 region is CASSRIPGTGNTEAFF. The CDR3 coding sequence is TGTGCCAGTAGTAGAATTCCGGGGACAGGGAACACTGAAGCTTTCTTT.

The V call is TRBV14, the J call TRBJ2-5; D not certain. Between the trimmed V and J ends, which lost 4 bases and 2 bases, there was a span of 11 bases. Germline-derived CDR1 and CDR2 are SGHDN and FVKESK. The CDR3 covers 14 residues. The CDR3 region has the DNA TGTGCCAGCAGCCCCCCGGACGTACAAGAGACCCAGTACTTC. As protein: CASSPPDVQETQYF. The full variable domain, its missing parts supplied by reference TRBV14 and TRBJ2-5, is EAGVTQFPSHSVIEKGQTVTLRCDPISGHDNLYWYRRVMGKEIKFLLHFVKESKQDESGMPNNRFLAERTGGTYSTLKVQPAELEDSGVYFCASSPPDVQETQYFGPGTRLLVL.

The chain employs TRBV12-3 or TRBV12-4 and TRBJ2-6; D unclear. The CDR3 totals 15 residues. Trimming took 7 bases from V and 0 from J, leaving 10 bases between them. CDR3 loop: CASTQTPSGANVLTF. The CDR3 DNA follows: TGTGCCAGCACTCAAACCCCCTCTGGGGCCAACGTCCTGACTTTC.

At least ten counts were recorded for this clonotype. The gene calls are TRBV12-5 and TRBJ2-2; 10 bases align to TRBD2. The J segment lost 6 bases and the V segment lost 3 bases, leaving 7 bases of the junction unmatched. The CDR3 covers 16 residues. Germline-derived CDR1 and CDR2 are LGHNT and FRNRAP. CDR3 loop: CASGLKVGLAAGELFF. The CDR3 nucleotides read TGTGCTAGTGGTTTAAAGGTCGGACTAGCGGCCGGGGAGCTGTTTTTT.

The rearrangement links TRBV5-1 to TRBJ1-1; 12 nucleotides align to TRBD1. The V segment lost 3 bases and the J segment 4 bases; nucleotides outside the gene matches: 4. This CDR3 has 15 amino acids. CDR1 is SGHRS, CDR2 YFSETQ, per germline. In DNA form, the CDR3 reads TGCGCCAGCAGCTCGGGACAGGGGGCCATCACTGAAGCTTTCTTT. This codes for CASSSGQGAITEAFF.

V gene TRBV11-2 combines with J gene TRBJ2-7; D call uncertain. The J call could be wrong; TRBJ2-1 is a better fit for the DNA end. Germline V gene data show CDR1 as SGHAT and CDR2 as FQNNGV. CDR3 size: 14 residues. CDR3 DNA sequence: TGTGCCAGCAGCTTGCCTCCTAGGATAAATGAGCAGTTCTTC. As protein: CASSLPPRINEQFF.

This clonotype was recorded at least ten times. In DNA form, the CDR3 reads TGTGCCAGCAGCTGGGGGCAGGATCAGCCCCAGCATTTT. Amino acid sequence: CASSWGQDQPQHF. The rearrangement joins TRBV2 to TRBJ1-5; possible D gene TRBD1, 6 bases. V lost 6 bases to trimming and J lost 5 bases, with 11 bases between them. CDR1 is SNHLY, CDR2 FYNNEI, per germline. The CDR3 consists of 13 residues. Complete variable domain (other parts from reference TRBV2 and TRBJ1-5): EPEVTQTPSHQVTQMGQEVILRCVPISNHLYFYWYRQILGQKVEFLVSFYNNEISEKSEIFDDQFSVERPDGSNFTLKIRSTKLEDSAMYFCASSWGQDQPQHFGDGTRLSIL.

This clonotype has at least ten counts. The J gene is TRBJ1-1, the V gene TRBV28, with D hard to call. This CDR3 spans 13 amino acids. The germline gives CDR1 MDHEN, CDR2 SYDVKM. The ends were cut back, 6 bases at V and 1 base at J, with 9 bases in the middle. CDR3 amino acids: CASSGTQNTEAFF. CDR3 DNA sequence: TGTGCCAGCAGCGGAACACAGAACACTGAAGCTTTCTTT. Complete variable domain (other parts from reference TRBV28 and TRBJ1-1): DVKVTQSSRYLVKRTGEKVFLECVQDMDHENMFWYRQDPGLGLRLIYFSYDVKMKEKGDIPEGYSVSREKKERFSLILESASTNQTSMYLCASSGTQNTEAFFGQGTRLTVV.

This chain connects TRBV27 to TRBJ2-5; 12 bases fit TRBD1. V was clipped by 1 base and J by 5 bases; unmatched bases: 5. CDR1 and CDR2 (germline): MNHEY, SMNVEV (reference sequence). The CDR3 extends over 16 amino acids. CDR3 residues: CASSLWGQGARETQYF. DNA of the CDR3: TGTGCCAGCAGTTTATGGGGACAGGGGGCGCGGGAGACCCAGTACTTC.

Comments on this clonotype: A read error may be the cause here, since a much bigger clone is one base away. V gene TRBV27 combines with J gene TRBJ2-3; possible D gene TRBD2, 5 bases. The CDR3 extends over 12 amino acids. V was cut by 3 bases and J by 4 bases, with 5 bases left in between. Germline values: CDR1 MNHEY, CDR2 SMNVEV (reference sequence). CDR3 region: CASSFSADTQYF. CDR3 DNA: TGTGCCAGCAGTTTTAGCGCAGATACGCAGTATTTT.